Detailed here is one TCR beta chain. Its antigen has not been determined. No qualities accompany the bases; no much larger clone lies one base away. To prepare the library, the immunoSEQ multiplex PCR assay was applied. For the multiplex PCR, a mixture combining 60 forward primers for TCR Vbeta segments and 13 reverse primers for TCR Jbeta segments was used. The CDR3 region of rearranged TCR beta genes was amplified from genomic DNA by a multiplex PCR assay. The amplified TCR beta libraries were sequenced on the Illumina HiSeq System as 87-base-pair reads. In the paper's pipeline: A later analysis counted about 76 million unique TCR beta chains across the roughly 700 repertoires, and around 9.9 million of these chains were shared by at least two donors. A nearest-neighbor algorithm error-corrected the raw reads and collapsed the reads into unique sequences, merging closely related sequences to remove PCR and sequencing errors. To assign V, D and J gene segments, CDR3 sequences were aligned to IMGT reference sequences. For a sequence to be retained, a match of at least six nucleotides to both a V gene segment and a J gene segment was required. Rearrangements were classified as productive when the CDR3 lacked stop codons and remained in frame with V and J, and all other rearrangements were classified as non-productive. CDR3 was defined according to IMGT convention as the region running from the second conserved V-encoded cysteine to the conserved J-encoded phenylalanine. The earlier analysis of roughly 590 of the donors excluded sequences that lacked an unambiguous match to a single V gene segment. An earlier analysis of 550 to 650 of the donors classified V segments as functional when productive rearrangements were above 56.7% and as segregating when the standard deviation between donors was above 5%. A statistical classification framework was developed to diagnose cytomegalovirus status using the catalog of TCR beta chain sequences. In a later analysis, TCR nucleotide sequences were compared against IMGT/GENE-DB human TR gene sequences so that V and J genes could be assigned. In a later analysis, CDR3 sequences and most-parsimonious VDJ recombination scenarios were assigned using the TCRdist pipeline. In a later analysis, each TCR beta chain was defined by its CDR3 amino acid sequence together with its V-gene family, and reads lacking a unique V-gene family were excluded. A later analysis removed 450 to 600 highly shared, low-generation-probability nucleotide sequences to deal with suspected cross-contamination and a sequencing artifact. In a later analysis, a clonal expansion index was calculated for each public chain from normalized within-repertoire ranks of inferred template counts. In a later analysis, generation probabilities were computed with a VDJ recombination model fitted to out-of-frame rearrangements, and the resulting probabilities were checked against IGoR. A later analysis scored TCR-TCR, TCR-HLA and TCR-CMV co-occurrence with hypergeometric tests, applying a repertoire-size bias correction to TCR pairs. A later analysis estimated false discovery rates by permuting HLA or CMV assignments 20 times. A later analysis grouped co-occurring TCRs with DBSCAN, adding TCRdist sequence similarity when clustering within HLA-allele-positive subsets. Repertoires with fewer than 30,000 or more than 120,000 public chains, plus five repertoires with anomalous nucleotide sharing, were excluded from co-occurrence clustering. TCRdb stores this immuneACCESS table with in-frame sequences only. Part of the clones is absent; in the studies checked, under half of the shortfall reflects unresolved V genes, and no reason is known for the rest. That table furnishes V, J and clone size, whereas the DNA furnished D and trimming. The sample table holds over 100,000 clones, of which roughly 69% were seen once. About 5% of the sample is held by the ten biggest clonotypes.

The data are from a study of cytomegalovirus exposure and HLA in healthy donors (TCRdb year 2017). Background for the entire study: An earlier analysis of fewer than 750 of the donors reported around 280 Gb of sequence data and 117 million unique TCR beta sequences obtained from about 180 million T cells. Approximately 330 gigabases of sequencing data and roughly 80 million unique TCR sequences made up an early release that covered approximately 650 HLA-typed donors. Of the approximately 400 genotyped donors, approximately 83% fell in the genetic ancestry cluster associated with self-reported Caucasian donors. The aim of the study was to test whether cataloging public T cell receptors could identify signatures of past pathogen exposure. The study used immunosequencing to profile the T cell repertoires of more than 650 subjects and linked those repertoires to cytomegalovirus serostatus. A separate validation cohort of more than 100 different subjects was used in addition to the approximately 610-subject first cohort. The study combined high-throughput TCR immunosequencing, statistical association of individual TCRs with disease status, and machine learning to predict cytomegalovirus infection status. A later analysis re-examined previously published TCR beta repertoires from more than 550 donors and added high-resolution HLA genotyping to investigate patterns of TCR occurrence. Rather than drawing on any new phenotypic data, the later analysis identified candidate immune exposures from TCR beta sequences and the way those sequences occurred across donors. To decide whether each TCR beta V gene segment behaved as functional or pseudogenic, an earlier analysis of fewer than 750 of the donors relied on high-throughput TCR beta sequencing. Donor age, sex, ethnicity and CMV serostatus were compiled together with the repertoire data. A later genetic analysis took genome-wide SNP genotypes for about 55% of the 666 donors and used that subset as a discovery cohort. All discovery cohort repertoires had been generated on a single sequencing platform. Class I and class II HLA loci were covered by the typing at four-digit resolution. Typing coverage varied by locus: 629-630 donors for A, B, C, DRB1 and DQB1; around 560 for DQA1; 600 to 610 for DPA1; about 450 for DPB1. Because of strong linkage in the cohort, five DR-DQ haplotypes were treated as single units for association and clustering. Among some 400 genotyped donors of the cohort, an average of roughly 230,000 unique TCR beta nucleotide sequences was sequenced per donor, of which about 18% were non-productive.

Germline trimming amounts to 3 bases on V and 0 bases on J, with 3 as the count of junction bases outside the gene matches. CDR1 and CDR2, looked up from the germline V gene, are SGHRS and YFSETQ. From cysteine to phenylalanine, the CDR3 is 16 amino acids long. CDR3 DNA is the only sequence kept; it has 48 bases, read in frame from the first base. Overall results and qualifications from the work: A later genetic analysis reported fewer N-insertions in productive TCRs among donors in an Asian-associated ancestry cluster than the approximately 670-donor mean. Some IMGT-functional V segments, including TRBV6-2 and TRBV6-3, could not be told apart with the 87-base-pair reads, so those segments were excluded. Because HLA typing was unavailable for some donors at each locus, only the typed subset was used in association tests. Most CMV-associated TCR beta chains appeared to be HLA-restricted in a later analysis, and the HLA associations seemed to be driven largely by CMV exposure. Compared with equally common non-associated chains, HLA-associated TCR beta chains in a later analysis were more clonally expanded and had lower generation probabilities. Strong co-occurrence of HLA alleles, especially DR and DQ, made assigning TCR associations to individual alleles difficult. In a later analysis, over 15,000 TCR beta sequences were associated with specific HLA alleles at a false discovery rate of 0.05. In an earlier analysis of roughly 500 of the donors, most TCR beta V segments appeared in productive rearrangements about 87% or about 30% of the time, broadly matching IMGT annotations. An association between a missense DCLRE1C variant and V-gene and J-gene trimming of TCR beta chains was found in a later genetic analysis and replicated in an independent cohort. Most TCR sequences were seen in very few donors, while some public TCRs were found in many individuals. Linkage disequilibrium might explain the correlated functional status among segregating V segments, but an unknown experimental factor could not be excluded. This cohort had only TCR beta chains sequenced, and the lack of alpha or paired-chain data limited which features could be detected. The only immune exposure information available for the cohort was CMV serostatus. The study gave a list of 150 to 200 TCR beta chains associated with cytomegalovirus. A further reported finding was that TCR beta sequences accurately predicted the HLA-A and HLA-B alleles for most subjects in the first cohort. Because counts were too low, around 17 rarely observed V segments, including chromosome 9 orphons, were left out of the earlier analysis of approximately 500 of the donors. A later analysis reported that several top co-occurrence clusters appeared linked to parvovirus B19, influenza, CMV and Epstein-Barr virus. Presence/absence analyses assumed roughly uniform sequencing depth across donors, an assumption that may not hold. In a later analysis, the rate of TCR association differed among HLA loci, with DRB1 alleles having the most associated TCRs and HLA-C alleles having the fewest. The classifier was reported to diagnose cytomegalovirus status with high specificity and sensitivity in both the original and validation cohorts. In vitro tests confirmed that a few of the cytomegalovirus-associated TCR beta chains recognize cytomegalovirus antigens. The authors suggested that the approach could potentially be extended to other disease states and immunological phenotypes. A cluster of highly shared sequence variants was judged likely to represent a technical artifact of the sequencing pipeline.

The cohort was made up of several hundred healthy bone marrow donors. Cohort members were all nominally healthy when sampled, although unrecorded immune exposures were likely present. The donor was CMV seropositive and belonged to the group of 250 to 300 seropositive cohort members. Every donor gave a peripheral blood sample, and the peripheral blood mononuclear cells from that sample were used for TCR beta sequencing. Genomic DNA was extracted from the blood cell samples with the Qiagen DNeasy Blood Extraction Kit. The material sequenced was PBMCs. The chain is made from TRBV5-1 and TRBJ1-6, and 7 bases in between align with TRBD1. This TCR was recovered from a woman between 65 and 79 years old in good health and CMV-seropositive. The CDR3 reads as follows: CASSSTGSSYNSPLHF. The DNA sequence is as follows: TGCGCCAGCAGCTCGACAGGGAGCTCCTATAATTCACCCCTCCACTTT.